This entry describes one T cell receptor beta chain. The sample belongs to a study of blood T cell repertoires in COVID-19. Turning to the study itself: Collection of acute and convalescent COVID-19 samples took place in the United States, Italy and Spain.

In the original processing: Amplification from reference gene primers served as the basis for estimated nucleated cell counts. Generated by immunoSEQ multiplex PCR, the TCRdb table keeps only in-frame clones and is missing some. That table supplies the V and J calls and clone size; D and trimming were determined from the DNA. The sample records about 99,000 clones, 79% being singletons. The material sequenced was peripheral blood. The TCR was taken from an elderly woman with active or convalescent COVID-19.

Written as DNA, the CDR3 is TGTGCCAGCAGCTTTGACAGGGGTACTAGTGGCTACACCTTC. Translating it yields CASSFDRGTSGYTF. The V call is TRBV5-4, the J call TRBJ1-2; the match to TRBD1 covers 8 bases. J was trimmed by 7 bases and V by 2 bases; bases with no gene match: 7. Looked up from germline, CDR1 is SGHNT and CDR2 is YYREEE (reference sequence). This CDR3 comprises 14 residues.